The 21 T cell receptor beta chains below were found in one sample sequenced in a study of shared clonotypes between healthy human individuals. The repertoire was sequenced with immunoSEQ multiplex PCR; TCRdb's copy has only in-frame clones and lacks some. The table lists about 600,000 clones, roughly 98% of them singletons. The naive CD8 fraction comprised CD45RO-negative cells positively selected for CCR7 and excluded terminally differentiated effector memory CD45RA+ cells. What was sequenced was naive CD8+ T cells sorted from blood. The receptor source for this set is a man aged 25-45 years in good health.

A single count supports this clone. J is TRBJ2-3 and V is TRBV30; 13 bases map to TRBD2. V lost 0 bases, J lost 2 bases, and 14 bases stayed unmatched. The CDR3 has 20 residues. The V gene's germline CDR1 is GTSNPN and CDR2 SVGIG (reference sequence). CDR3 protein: CAWSVMGLWTSGSSTDTQYF. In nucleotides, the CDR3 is TGTGCCTGGAGTGTAATGGGCCTCTGGACTAGCGGGAGTTCCACAGATACGCAGTATTTT.

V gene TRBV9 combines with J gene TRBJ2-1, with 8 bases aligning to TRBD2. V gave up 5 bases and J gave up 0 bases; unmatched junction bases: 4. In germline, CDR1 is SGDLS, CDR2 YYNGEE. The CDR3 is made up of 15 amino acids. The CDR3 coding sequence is TGTGCCAGCAGTCGGGAGGGCTCCTCCTACAATGAGCAGTTCTTC. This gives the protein CASSREGSSYNEQFF.

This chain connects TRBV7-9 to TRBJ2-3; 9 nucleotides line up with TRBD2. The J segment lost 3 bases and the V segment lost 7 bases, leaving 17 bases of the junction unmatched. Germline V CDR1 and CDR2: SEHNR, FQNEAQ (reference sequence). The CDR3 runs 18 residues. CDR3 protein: CASTTSGWPGGQTDTQYF. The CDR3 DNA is TGTGCCAGCACCACTAGCGGGTGGCCTGGGGGGCAAACAGATACGCAGTATTTT.

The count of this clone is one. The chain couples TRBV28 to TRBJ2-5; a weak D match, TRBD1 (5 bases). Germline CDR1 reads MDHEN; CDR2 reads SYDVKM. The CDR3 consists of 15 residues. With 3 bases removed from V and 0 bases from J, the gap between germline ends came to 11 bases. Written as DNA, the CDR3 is TGTGCCAGCAGTTTGAGTCAGGGTAACCAAGAGACCCAGTACTTC. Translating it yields CASSLSQGNQETQYF.

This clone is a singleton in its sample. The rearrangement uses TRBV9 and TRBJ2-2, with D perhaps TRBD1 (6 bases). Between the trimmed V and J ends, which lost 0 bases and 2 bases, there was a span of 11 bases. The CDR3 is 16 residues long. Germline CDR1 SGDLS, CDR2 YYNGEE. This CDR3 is CASSVGTGFNTGELFF. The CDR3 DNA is TGTGCCAGCAGCGTAGGAACAGGGTTTAACACCGGGGAGCTGTTTTTT.

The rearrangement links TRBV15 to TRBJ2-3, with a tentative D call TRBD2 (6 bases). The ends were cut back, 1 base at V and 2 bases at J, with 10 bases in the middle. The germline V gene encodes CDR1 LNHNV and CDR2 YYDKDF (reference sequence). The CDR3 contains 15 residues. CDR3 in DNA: TGTGCCACCAGCAGAGTTCGGGGGAACACAGATACGCAGTATTTT. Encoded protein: CATSRVRGNTDTQYF.

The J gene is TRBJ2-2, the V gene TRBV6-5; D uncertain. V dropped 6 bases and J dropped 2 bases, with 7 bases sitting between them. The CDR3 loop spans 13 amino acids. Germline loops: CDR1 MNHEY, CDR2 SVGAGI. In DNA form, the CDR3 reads TGTGCCAGCAGCCAAACAAACACCGGGGAGCTGTTTTTT. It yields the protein CASSQTNTGELFF.

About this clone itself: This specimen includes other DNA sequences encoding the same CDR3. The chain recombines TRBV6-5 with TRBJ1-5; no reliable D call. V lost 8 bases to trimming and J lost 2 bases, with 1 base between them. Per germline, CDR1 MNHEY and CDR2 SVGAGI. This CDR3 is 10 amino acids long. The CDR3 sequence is CASGNQPQHF. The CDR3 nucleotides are TGTGCCAGCGGCAATCAGCCCCAGCATTTT.

The CDR3 loop reads CASSYLNTGELFF. CDR3 nucleotides: TGTGCCAGCAGTTACCTGAACACCGGGGAGCTGTTTTTT. V usage is TRBV27 and J usage is TRBJ2-2, with D unclear. CDR3 size: 13 residues. With 4 bases removed from V and 1 base from J, the gap between germline ends came to 4 bases. Germline CDR1 reads MNHEY; CDR2 reads SMNVEV (reference sequence).

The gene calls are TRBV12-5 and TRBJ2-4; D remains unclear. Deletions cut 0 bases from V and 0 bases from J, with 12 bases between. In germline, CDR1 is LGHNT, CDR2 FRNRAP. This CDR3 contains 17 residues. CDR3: CASGLVLSALAKNIQYF. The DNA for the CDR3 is TGTGCTAGTGGTTTGGTACTTTCCGCCCTAGCCAAAAACATTCAGTACTTC.

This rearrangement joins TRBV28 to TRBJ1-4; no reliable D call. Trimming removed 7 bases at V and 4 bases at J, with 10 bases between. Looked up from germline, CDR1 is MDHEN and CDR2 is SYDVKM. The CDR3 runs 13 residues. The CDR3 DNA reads TGTGCCAGCACCCCCCACGGTAATGAAAAACTGTTTTTT. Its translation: CASTPHGNEKLFF.

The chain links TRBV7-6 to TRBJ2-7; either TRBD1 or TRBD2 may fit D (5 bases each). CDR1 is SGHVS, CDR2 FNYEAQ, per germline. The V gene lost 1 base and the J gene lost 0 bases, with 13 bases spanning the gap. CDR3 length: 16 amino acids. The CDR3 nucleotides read TGTGCCAGCAGCTTAGGGCAGGGTGGGAGCTCCTACGAGCAGTACTTC. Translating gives CASSLGQGGSSYEQYF.

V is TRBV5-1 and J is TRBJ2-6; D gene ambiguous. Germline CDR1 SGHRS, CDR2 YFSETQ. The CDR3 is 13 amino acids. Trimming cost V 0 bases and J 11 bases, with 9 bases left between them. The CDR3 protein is CASSLVAHDVLTF. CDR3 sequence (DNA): TGCGCCAGCAGCTTGGTGGCCCATGACGTCCTGACTTTC.

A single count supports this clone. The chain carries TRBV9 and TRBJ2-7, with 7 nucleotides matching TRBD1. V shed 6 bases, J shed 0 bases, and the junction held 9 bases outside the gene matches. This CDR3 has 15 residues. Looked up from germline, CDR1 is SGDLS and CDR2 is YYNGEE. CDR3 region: CASMSPGQSSYEQYF. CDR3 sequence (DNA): TGTGCCAGCATGTCCCCGGGACAGAGCTCCTACGAGCAGTACTTC. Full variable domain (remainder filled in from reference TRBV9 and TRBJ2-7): DSGVTQTPKHLITATGQRVTLRCSPRSGDLSVYWYQQSLDQGLQFLIQYYNGEERAKGNILERFSAQQFPDLHSELNLSSLELGDSALYFCASMSPGQSSYEQYFGPGTRLTVT.

CDR3 sequence reads: CASSPTSGRYNEQFF. The CDR3 DNA follows: TGCGCCAGCAGCCCGACTAGCGGGAGGTACAATGAGCAGTTCTTC. This chain joins TRBV5-1 and TRBJ2-1; TRBD2 matches 13 bases. Germline CDR1 is SGHRS and CDR2 is YFSETQ. Germline trimming cut 4 bases from V and 4 bases from J; bases unmatched to any gene: 2. This CDR3 has 15 residues.

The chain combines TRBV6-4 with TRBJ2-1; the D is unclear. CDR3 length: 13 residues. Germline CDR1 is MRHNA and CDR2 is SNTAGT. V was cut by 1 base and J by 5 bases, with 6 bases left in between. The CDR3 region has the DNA TGTGCCAGCAGTGACTTCGCGGACAATGAGCAGTTCTTC. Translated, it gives CASSDFADNEQFF.

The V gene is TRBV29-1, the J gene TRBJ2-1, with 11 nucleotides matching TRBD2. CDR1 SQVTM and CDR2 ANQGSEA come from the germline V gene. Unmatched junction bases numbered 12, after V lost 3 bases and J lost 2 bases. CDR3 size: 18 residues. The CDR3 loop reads CSVDSVSGTSGAYNEQFF. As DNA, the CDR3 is TGCAGCGTTGACTCAGTATCCGGGACTAGCGGTGCCTACAATGAGCAGTTCTTC.

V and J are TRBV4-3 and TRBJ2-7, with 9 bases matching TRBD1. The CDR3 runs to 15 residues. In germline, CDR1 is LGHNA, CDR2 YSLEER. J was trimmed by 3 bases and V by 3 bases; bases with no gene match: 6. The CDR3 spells CASSHSGTGFYEQYF. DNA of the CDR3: TGCGCCAGCAGCCACTCCGGGACAGGGTTCTACGAGCAGTACTTC.

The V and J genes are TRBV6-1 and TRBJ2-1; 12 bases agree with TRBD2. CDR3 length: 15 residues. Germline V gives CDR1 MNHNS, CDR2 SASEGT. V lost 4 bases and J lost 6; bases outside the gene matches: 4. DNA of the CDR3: TGTGCCAGCAGTGCGGGACTAGCGGGCCCCAATGAGCAGTTCTTC. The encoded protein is CASSAGLAGPNEQFF.

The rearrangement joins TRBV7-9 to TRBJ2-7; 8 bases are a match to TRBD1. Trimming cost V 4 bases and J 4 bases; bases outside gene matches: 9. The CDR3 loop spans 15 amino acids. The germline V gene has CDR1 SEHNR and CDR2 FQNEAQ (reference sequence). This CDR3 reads CASSSPWTGIYEQYF. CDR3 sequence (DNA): TGTGCCAGCAGCTCCCCCTGGACAGGGATTTACGAGCAGTACTTC.

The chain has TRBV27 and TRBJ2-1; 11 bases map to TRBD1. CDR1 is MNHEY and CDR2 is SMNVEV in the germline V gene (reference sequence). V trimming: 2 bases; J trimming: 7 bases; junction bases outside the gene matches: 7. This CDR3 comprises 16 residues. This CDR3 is CASSLNFGTGGNEQFF. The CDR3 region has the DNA TGTGCCAGCAGTTTAAATTTCGGGACAGGGGGAAATGAGCAGTTCTTC.